The TCR beta chain described here comes from a study of vaccination and CD4 T cells after COVID-19. Study background: Overlapping spike pools from SARS-CoV-2 and HCoV-NL63, HCoV-OC43 and HCoV-229E served as culture stimuli.

The Oncomine TCR Beta short-read assay sequenced DNA from cultured CD4+ T cells. MiXCR, applied by TCRdb to the PCR reads, yields one record per CDR3 protein. The sample lists around 7,000 distinct CDR3 sequences; about 54% were seen once. From germline, CDR1 is MNHEY and CDR2 SVGAGI. V shed 2 bases and J shed 0 bases, with 9 bases lying between them. The CDR3 is made up of 15 amino acids. Findings of the study overall: Median SARS-CoV-2-reactive clonotype numbers rose nonsignificantly, about 20 to 40.

Specified treatment: roughly nine-day PBMC culture with coronavirus spike peptide pools or control peptides (ViraFEST assay). An unexposed donor provided the CD4+ T cells, which were collected before the COVID-19 pandemic (2011-2018). Cell supply allowing, SARS-CoV-2 S/N and four cold-coronavirus spikes probed unexposed-donor CD4+ T cells. With respect to this clonotype: Antigen: not known.

The sequenced sample was CD4+ T cells from blood, cultured in vitro. This TCR was recovered from a human donor in good health. V is TRBV6-5 and J is TRBJ2-3, with a possible D match to TRBD2 (5 bases). DNA of the CDR3: TGTGCCAGCAGTTACACCCGGACTAGCACAGATACGCAGTATTTT. Translation: CASSYTRTSTDTQYF.